This passage covers 22 T cell receptor beta chains from one sample sequenced in a study of blood T cells in healthy people across ages. Primed by a sample-barcoded 5' primer and a J-beta primer mix, a second PCR proceeded for about 7 to 11 cycles. MiXCR, run by TCRdb on the 5' RACE reads, gives a single entry per CDR3 protein. Of around 690,000 distinct CDR3 sequences listed, roughly three fifths are singletons. Sequencing was carried out using blood. The source is a man aged 55-75 years in good health.

The table lists this clonotype with a few counts. V and J are TRBV5-1 and TRBJ2-1; 10 bases match TRBD2. From germline, CDR1 is SGHRS and CDR2 YFSETQ. The CDR3 consists of 15 residues. Trimming cost V 5 bases and J 9 bases; bases outside gene matches: 11. CDR3 nucleotide sequence: TGCGCCAGCAGTCTAGGAGCGGGGGGGCCTGGTGAGCAGTTCTTC. Encoded protein: CASSLGAGGPGEQFF.

The chain couples TRBV7-2 to TRBJ2-5, with 8 bases lining up with TRBD1. The CDR3 is 15 amino acids. The germline V gene has CDR1 SGHTA and CDR2 FQGNSA. The V gene end was trimmed by 1 base and the J gene end by 5 bases; junction bases not matched to a gene: 6. Here the CDR3 reads CASSLERTGWETQYF. In DNA form, the CDR3 reads TGTGCCAGCAGCTTAGAAAGGACAGGGTGGGAGACCCAGTACTTC.

V usage is TRBV5-1 and J usage is TRBJ1-1; D is undetermined. CDR3 size: 14 residues. Germline loops: CDR1 SGHRS, CDR2 YFSETQ. Trimming cost V 2 bases and J 1 base, with 9 bases left between them. Here the CDR3 DNA reads TGCGCCAGCAGCTTCGAAGGGCAGAACACTGAAGCTTTCTTT. This codes for CASSFEGQNTEAFF.

This clonotype showed up many times. The gene calls are TRBV20-1 and TRBJ2-7; the D gene is possibly TRBD1 (5 bases). CDR1 DFQATT and CDR2 SNEGSKA come from the germline V gene (reference sequence). The V and J ends lost 6 bases and 2 bases respectively, with 14 bases between them. The CDR3 consists of 13 residues. The CDR3, as DNA: TGCAGTGCCTCTCGCGACAGCACCTACGAGCAGTACTTC. Residues: CSASRDSTYEQYF.

A few counts support this clonotype. The rearrangement uses TRBV5-1 and TRBJ2-5; 9 positions agree with TRBD1. This CDR3 region has 15 residues. Germline CDR1 and CDR2: SGHRS and YFSETQ. V trimming: 4 bases; J trimming: 2 bases; junction bases outside the gene matches: 6. For the CDR3, the DNA is TGCGCCAGCAGCCGCAAACAGGGGGCTCAAGAGACCCAGTACTTC. Its translation is CASSRKQGAQETQYF.

J is TRBJ2-7 and V is TRBV4-1; D gene uncertain. The DNA matches TRBJ2-5 better at its end, which makes the J call doubtful. CDR1 MGHRA and CDR2 YSYEKL come from the germline V gene. The length of the CDR3 is 17 residues. The CDR3 coding sequence is TGCGCCAGCAGCACCCTCCCCACGGGCTTCATCCAAGAGACCCAGTACTTC. Its translation: CASSTLPTGFIQETQYF.

The chain joins TRBV20-1 to TRBJ2-3, with TRBD2 identical over 10 bases. The germline V gene has CDR1 DFQATT and CDR2 SNEGSKA (reference sequence). Trimming cost V 6 bases and J 1 base; bases outside gene matches: 4. The CDR3 extends over 14 amino acids. The CDR3 here is CSALTSGGTDTQYF. CDR3 in DNA: TGCAGTGCCCTTACTAGCGGGGGCACAGATACGCAGTATTTT.

The rearrangement uses TRBV7-8 and TRBJ2-1; D uncertain. V was pared by 2 bases and J by 10 bases, with 12 bases between. The germline V gene encodes CDR1 SGHVS and CDR2 FQNEAQ. The CDR3 is 13 residues long. The CDR3 coding sequence is TGTGCCAGCAGCTTACGACTTCGAGAGGAGCAGTTCTTC. It specifies CASSLRLREEQFF.

This chain's CDR3 is CASSVGTRRGYTF. CDR3 nucleotides: TGCGCCAGCAGCGTCGGGACACGGAGGGGCTACACCTTC. V is TRBV5-1 and J is TRBJ1-2, with D perhaps TRBD1 (6 bases). The V gene lost 4 bases and the J gene lost 8 bases, with 15 bases spanning the gap. Germline V gene sequence: CDR1 SGHRS, CDR2 YFSETQ. This CDR3 has 13 residues.

The gene calls are TRBV27 and TRBJ2-2; D assignment may be TRBD1 or TRBD2 (6 bases each). The CDR3 runs 14 residues. Trimming removed 3 bases from V and 4 bases from J, with 9 bases in between. The germline V gene encodes CDR1 MNHEY and CDR2 SMNVEV (reference sequence). The CDR3 DNA reads as TGTGCCAGCAGTTTTTGGGGGGCCACCGGGGAGCTGTTTTTT. As protein: CASSFWGATGELFF.

This clonotype has only a few counts. The V and J genes are TRBV5-1 and TRBJ2-7; D gene unclear. V was shortened by 7 bases and J by 6 bases, with 11 bases between the two germline ends. Germline V lookup: CDR1 SGHRS, CDR2 YFSETQ. The CDR3 covers 11 residues. CDR3 protein: CASGSGVEQYF. The CDR3 region has the DNA TGCGCCAGCGGTAGTGGTGTCGAGCAGTACTTC.

The chain couples TRBV6-5 to TRBJ2-1; 12 nucleotides align to TRBD2. CDR1 and CDR2 (germline): MNHEY, SVGAGI. The CDR3 has 16 residues. The ends lost 2 bases at V and 6 bases at J; junction bases unmatched: 5. CDR3 protein: CASSYPGLAGSNEQFF. In nucleotides, the CDR3 is TGTGCCAGCAGTTACCCGGGACTAGCGGGCTCCAATGAGCAGTTCTTC.

This chain uses TRBV28 with TRBJ2-3; 11 bases map to TRBD2. The ends lost 6 bases at V and 7 bases at J; junction bases unmatched: 6. CDR1 and CDR2 from the germline V gene are MDHEN and SYDVKM. The length of the CDR3 is 14 residues. The DNA of the CDR3 is TGTGCCAGCAGCCAGAGGACTAGCGGGTATACGCAGTATTTT. Translation gives CASSQRTSGYTQYF.

The chain has TRBV5-1 and TRBJ2-1; D may be TRBD2 (6 bases). Trimming removed 2 bases at V and 10 bases at J, with 10 bases between. The CDR3 is made up of 12 amino acids. Germline V CDR1 and CDR2: SGHRS, YFSETQ. The CDR3 DNA is TGCGCCAGCAGCTTCCTGGGGGGAGAGCAGTTCTTC. It is translated as CASSFLGGEQFF.

The rearrangement links TRBV5-1 to TRBJ2-1; D not resolved. V lost 2 bases and J 7 bases, leaving 13 bases between the germline ends. This CDR3 region has 14 residues. Germline V gene sequence: CDR1 SGHRS, CDR2 YFSETQ. The CDR3 spells CASSLPASGNEQFF. In DNA form, the CDR3 reads TGCGCCAGCAGCTTACCCGCTAGTGGGAATGAGCAGTTCTTC.

The genes are TRBV5-1 and TRBJ1-1; TRBD1 might be the D (5 bases). Germline lookup yields CDR1 SGHRS and CDR2 YFSETQ. The CDR3 has 19 amino acids. Trimming cost V 0 bases and J 9 bases, with 30 bases left between them. The CDR3: CASSLDGRVAAGISGKAFF. DNA of the CDR3: TGCGCCAGCAGCTTGGATGGCAGGGTAGCGGCGGGGATCTCAGGTAAAGCTTTCTTT.

V and J are TRBV13 and TRBJ1-6, with D perhaps matching TRBD1 (5 bases). This CDR3 comprises 14 residues. V was clipped by 5 bases and J by 13 bases, with 18 bases between them. Germline V CDR1 and CDR2: PRHDT, FYEKMQ (reference sequence). The DNA of the CDR3 is TGTGCCAGCAGCGGGAGAGGGGCCCGTAGTCCCCTCCACTTT. This translates into CASSGRGARSPLHF.

In the case of this clonotype: Since a much larger clone is just one base distant, this may be a read error. This chain uses TRBV3-1 with TRBJ2-5, with D possibly matching TRBD2 (7 bases). CDR3 length: 16 amino acids. Germline-derived CDR1 and CDR2 are LGHDT and YNNKEL (reference sequence). The DNA of the CDR3 is TGTGTCAGCAGCCAAGATAGGGGGGGCTACCAAGAGACCCAGTACTTC. Encoded protein: CVSSQDRGGYQETQYF.

CDR3 sequence (DNA): TGCAGTGCTAGAGATGCGGGGAGCTCCTATAATTCACCCCTCCACTTT. It specifies CSARDAGSSYNSPLHF. The chain carries TRBV20-1 and TRBJ1-6; D is unresolved. Trimming cost V 0 bases and J 0 bases, with 9 bases left between them. The CDR3 is 16 amino acids. Germline values: CDR1 DFQATT, CDR2 SNEGSKA (reference sequence).

The chain carries TRBV4-1 and TRBJ2-1; 8 positions agree with TRBD2. V lost 0 bases to trimming and J lost 9 bases; unmatched junction nucleotides: 10. This CDR3 has 16 amino acids. CDR1 MGHRA and CDR2 YSYEKL come from the germline V gene. The CDR3 coding sequence is TGCGCCAGCAGCCAAGAGCCGGGGGGGCTGGGATCTGAGCAGTTCTTC. Protein: CASSQEPGGLGSEQFF.

The chain employs TRBV13 and TRBJ1-2; maybe TRBD1 (5 bases). The germline V and J ends were trimmed by 8 bases and 0 bases, with 16 bases remaining between them. This CDR3 region has 15 residues. The germline gives CDR1 PRHDT, CDR2 FYEKMQ (reference sequence). CDR3 nucleotide sequence: TGTGCCAGCTCAGCTTGGGGGGGGTCTAACTATGGCTACACCTTC. This sequence encodes CASSAWGGSNYGYTF.

The DNA for the CDR3 is TGTGCCACCAGTGATTTGGGGGGCTTCGCAGATACGCAGTATTTT. Protein sequence: CATSDLGGFADTQYF. The chain employs TRBV24-1 and TRBJ2-3, with D tentatively TRBD1 (6 bases). This CDR3 spans 15 amino acids. The germline V gene has CDR1 KGHDR and CDR2 SFDVKD. V lost 0 bases to trimming and J lost 4 bases, with 10 bases between them.